The source of this T cell receptor (beta chain) is a study of shared clonotypes between healthy human individuals. Naive CD8 cells lacked CD45RO, underwent positive selection for CCR7 and left out terminally differentiated effector memory CD45RA+ cells. Caucasian adults residing in Nashville, Tennessee made up all the donors. General study points: Non-shared clonotypes had lower generation probabilities than clonotypes shared by all four sorted-subset donors. Memory subsets generally showed smaller estimated richness than naive subsets did. An expected dependence of interdonor clonotype sharing on sequencing depth was noted.

Method: immunoSEQ multiplex PCR; TCRdb's copy keeps in-frame clones and lacks some. Of roughly 650,000 clones in the sample, around 96% were seen once. This CDR3 has 12 amino acids. Germline V gene lookup returns CDR1 SEHNR and CDR2 FQNEAQ (reference sequence). Turning to this clone: Its antigen remains unidentified. Its ends do not fully match the called genes, so a read error is possible.

The clonotype originates from a woman in her 30s in good health. The sample consisted of naive CD8+ T cells sorted from blood. The rearrangement joins TRBV7-9 to TRBJ2-2; D not certain. The CDR3 DNA is TGTGCCAGCACCTTAGACACCGGGGAGCTGTTTTTT. It yields the protein CASTLDTGELFF.